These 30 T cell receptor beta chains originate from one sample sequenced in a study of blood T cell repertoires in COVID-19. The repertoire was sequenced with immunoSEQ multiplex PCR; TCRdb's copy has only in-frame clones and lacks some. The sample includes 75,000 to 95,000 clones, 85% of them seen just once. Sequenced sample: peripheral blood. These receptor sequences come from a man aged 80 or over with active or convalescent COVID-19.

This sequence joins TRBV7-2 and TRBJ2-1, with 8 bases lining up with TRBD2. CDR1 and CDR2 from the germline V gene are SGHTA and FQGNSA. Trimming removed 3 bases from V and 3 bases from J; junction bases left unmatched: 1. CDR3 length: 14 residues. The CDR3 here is CASSFSGVYNEQFF. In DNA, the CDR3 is TGTGCCAGCAGCTTTAGCGGGGTCTACAATGAGCAGTTCTTC.

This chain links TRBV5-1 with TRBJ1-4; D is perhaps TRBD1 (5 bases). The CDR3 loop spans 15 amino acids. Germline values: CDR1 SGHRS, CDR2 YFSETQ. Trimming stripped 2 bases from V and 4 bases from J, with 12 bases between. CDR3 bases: TGCGCCAGCAGCTTCACAGGCTCCATTAATGAAAAACTGTTTTTT. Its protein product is CASSFTGSINEKLFF.

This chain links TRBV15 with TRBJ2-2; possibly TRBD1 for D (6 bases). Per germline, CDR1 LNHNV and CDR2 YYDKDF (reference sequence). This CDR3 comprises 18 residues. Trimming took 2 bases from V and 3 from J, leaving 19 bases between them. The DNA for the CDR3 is TGTGCCACCAGCAGACCAAGAGGATTGGCAGGGGACACCGGGGAGCTGTTTTTT. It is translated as CATSRPRGLAGDTGELFF.

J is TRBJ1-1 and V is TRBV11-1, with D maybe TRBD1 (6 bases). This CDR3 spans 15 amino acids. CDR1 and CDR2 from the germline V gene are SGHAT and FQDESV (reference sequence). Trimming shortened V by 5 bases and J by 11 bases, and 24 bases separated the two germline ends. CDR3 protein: CASSRIDGGGLSAFF. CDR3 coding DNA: TGTGCCAGCAGCCGCATCGATGGGGGGGGGCTGTCGGCTTTCTTT.

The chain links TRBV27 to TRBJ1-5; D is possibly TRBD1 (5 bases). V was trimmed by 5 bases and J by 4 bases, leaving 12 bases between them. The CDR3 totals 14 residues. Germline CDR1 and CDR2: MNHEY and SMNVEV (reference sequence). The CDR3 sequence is CASSPRQNNQPQHF. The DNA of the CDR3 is TGTGCCAGCAGTCCCCGACAGAATAATCAGCCCCAGCATTTT.

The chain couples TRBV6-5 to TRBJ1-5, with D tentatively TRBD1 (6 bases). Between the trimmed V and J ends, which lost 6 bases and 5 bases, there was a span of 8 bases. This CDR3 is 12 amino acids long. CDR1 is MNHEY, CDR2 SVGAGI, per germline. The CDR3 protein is CASRGADQPQHF. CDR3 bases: TGTGCCAGCAGGGGGGCGGATCAGCCCCAGCATTTT.

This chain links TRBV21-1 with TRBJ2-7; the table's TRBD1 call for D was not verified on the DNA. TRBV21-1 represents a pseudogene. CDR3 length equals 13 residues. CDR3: CASSKTGSNEQYV. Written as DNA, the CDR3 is TGTGCCAGCAGCAAGACAGGGTCTAACGAGCAGTACGTC.

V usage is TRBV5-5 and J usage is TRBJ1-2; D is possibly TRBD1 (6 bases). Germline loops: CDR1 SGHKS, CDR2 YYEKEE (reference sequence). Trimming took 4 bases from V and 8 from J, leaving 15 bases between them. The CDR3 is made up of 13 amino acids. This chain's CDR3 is CASSQQGGFGYTF. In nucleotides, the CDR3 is TGTGCCAGCAGCCAACAGGGCGGTTTCGGCTACACCTTC.

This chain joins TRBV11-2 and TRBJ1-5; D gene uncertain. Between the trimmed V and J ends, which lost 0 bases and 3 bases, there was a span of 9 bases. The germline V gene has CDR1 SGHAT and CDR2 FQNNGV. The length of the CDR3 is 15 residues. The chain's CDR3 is CASSLDLGANQPQHF. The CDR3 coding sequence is TGTGCCAGCAGCTTAGATTTAGGAGCCAATCAGCCCCAGCATTTT.

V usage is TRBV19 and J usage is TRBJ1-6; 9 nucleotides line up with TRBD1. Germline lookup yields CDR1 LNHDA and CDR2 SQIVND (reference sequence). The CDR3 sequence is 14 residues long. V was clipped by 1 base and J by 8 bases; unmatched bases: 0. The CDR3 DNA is TGTGCCAGTAGTATAGGGACAGGGGATTCACCCCTCCACTTT. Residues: CASSIGTGDSPLHF.

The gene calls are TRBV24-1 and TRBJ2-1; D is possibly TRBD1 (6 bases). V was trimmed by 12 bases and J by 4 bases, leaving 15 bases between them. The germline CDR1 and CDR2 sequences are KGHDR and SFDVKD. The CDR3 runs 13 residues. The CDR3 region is CASSGQPYNEQFF. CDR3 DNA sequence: TGTGCCTCATCTGGACAGCCGTACAATGAGCAGTTCTTC.

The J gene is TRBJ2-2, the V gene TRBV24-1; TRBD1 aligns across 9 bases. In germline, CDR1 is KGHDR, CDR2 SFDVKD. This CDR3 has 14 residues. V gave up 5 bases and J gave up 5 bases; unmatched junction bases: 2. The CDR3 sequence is CATSAGQGTGELFF. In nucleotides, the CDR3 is TGTGCCACCAGTGCCGGACAGGGGACCGGGGAGCTGTTTTTT.

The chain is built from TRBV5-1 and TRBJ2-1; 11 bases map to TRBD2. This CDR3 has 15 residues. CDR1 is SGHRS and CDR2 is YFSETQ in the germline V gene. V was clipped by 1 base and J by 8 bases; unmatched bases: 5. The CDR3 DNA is TGCGCCAGCAGCTTGACGCTAGCGGGGGGACATGAGCAGTTCTTC. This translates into CASSLTLAGGHEQFF.

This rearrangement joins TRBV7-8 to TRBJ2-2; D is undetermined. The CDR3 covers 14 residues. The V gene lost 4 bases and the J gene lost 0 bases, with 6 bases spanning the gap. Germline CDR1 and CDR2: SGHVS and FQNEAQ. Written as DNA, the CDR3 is TGTGCCAGCAGCTCCGAGACGAACACCGGGGAGCTGTTTTTT. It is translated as CASSSETNTGELFF.

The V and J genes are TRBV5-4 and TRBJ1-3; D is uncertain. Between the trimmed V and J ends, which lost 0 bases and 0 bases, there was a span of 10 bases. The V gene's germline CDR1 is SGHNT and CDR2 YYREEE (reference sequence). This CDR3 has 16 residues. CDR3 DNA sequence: TGTGCCAGCAGCTTGGCTGGCACCCGCTCTGGAAACACCATATATTTT. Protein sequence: CASSLAGTRSGNTIYF.

The CDR3 DNA reads as TGTGCCAGCAGTTACCGAGGGGGCGCCTACGAGCAGTACGTC. It encodes CASSYRGGAYEQYV. The chain uses TRBV6-2 or TRBV6-3 and TRBJ2-7; the match to TRBD1 covers 7 bases. This CDR3 is 14 amino acids long. The V gene's germline CDR1 is MNHEY and CDR2 SVGEGT. V was pared by 2 bases and J by 2 bases, with 3 bases of the junction left unmatched.

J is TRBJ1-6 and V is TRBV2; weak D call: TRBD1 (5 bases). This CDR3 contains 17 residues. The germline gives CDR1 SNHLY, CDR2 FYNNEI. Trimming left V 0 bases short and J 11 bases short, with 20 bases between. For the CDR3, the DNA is TGTGCCAGCAGTGAAGCGCTTCGGACACCATCCAACGCACCCCTCCACTTT. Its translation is CASSEALRTPSNAPLHF.

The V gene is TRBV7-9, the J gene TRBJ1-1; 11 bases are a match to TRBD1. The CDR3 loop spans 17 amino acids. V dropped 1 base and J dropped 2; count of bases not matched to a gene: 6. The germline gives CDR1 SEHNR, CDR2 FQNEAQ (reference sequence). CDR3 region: CASSLGIGQGANTEAFF. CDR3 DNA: TGTGCCAGCAGCTTAGGGATTGGACAGGGGGCTAACACTGAAGCTTTCTTT.

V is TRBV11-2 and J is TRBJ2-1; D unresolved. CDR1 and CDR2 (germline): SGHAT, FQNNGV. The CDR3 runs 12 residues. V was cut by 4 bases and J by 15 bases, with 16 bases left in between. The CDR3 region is CASSSAPGNWFF. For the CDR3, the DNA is TGTGCCAGCAGCTCAGCCCCGGGTAATTGGTTCTTC.

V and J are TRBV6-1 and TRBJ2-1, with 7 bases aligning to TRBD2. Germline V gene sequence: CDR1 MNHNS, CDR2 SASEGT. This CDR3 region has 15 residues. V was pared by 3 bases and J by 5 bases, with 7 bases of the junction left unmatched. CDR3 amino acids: CASSEAAAGDNEQFF. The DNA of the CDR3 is TGTGCCAGCAGTGAGGCGGCGGCGGGGGACAATGAGCAGTTCTTC.

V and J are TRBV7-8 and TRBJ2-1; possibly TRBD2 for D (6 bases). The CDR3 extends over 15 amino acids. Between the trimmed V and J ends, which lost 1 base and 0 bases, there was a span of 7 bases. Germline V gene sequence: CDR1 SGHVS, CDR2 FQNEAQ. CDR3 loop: CASSLVGGSYNEQFF. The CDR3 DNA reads TGTGCCAGCAGCTTAGTGGGAGGCTCCTACAATGAGCAGTTCTTC.

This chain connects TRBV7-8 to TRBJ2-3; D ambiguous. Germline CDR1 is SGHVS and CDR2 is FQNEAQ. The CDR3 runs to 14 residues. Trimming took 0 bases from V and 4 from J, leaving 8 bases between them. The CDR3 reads CASSLAFSPDTQYF. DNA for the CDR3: TGTGCCAGCAGCTTAGCATTTAGCCCAGATACGCAGTATTTT.

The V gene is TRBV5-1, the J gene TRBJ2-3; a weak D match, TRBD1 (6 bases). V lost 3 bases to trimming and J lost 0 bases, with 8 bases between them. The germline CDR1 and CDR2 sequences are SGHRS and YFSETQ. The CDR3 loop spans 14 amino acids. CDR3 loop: CASSYGQSTDTQYF. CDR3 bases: TGCGCCAGCAGCTACGGACAGAGCACAGATACGCAGTATTTT.

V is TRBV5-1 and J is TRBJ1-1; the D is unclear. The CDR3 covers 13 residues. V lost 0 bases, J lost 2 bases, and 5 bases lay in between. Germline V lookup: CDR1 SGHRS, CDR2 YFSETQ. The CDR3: CASSLVVNTEAFF. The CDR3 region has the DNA TGCGCCAGCAGCTTGGTTGTAAACACTGAAGCTTTCTTT.

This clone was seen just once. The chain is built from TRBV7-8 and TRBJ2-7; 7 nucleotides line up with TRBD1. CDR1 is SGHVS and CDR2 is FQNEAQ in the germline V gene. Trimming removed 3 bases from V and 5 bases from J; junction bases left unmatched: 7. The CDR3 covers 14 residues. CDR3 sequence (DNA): TGTGCCAGCAGCTTCGACAGGGAAGTTGACGAGCAGTACGTC. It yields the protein CASSFDREVDEQYV.

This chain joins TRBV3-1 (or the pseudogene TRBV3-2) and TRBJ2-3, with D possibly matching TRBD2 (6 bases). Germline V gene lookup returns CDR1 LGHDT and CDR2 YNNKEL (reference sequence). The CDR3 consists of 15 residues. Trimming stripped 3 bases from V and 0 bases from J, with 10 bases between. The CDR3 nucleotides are TGTGCCAGCAGCCAGACTGGGACTAGCACAGATACGCAGTATTTT. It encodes CASSQTGTSTDTQYF.

CDR3: CASSDQGANYGYTF. The DNA for the CDR3 is TGTGCCAGCAGTGACCAGGGGGCGAACTATGGCTACACCTTC. This chain joins TRBV2 and TRBJ1-2; 8 bases line up with TRBD1. This CDR3 is 14 amino acids long. CDR1 is SNHLY and CDR2 is FYNNEI in the germline V gene. The V gene end was trimmed by 3 bases and the J gene end by 2 bases; junction bases not matched to a gene: 2.

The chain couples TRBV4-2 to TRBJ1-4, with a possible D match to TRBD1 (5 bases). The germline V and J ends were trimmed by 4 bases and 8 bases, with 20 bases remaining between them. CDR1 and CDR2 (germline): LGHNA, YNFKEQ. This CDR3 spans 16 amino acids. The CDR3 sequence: CASSPVISGVAEKLFF. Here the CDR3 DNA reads TGTGCCAGCAGCCCCGTAATATCGGGGGTTGCGGAAAAACTGTTTTTT.

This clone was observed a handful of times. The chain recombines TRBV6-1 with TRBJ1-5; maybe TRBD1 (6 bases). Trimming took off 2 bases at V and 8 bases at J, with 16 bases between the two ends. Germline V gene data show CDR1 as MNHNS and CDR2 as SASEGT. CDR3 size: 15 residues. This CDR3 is CASSERVRGPEPQHF. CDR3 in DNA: TGTGCCAGCAGTGAAAGGGTCAGGGGCCCGGAGCCCCAGCATTTT.

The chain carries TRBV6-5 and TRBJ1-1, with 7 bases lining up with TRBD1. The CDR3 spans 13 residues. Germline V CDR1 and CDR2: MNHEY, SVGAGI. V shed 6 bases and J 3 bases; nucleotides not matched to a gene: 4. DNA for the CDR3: TGTGCCAGCAGACTCGACAGGGACACTGAAGCTTTCTTT. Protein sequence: CASRLDRDTEAFF.